This TCR beta chain was sequenced during a study of CXCR3-negative and CXCR3-positive naive CD8 T cells. Study outcomes and limitations: Naive cells with CXCR3 showed TRB CDR3s that were more hydrophobic than those in CXCR3-negative naive cells. Surface CD5 matched across naive subsets, and TRB CDR3 properties served to infer TCR strength.

UMI labels and 5' RACE were used to prepare the TRB cDNA libraries. TCRdb processed the 5' RACE reads again and assigns one entry to each CDR3 protein, with no DNA. The sample features some 130,000 distinct CDR3 sequences, with nearly 0.5% in its top ten. A few hundred thousand cells per CD8+ T cell subset were flow-sorted in triplicate. The germline V gene encodes CDR1 DFQATT and CDR2 SNEGSKA (reference sequence). The CDR3 length is 15 residues. Regarding this clonotype: As yet, its antigen is unknown.

The TCR was taken from a human donor in good health. Some clones in this sample may be carry-over from other donors' samples. V gene TRBV20-1 combines with J gene TRBJ2-7; as DNA is missing, the TRBD1 call by TCRdb cannot be tested. The specimen was naive CXCR3- CD8+ T cells from blood. Subset given: CD45RO-CCR7+CD27+CD95- naive CD8+ T cells lacking CXCR3 (TNR3-). CDR3 amino acids: CSARDRGGVAYEQYF.